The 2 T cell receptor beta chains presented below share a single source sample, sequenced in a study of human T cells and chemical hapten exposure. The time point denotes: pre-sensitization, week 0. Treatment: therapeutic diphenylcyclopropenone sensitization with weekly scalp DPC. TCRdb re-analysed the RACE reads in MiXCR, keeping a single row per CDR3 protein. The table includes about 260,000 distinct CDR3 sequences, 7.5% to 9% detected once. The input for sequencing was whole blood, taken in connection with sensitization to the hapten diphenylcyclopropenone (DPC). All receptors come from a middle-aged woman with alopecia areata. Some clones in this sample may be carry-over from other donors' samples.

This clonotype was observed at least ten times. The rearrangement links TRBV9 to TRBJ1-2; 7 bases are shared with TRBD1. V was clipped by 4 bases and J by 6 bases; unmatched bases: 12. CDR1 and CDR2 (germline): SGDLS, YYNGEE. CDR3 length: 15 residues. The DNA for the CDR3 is TGTGCCAGCAGCCCCTACCCAGGGGGGAGGAATGGCTACACCTTC. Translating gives CASSPYPGGRNGYTF.

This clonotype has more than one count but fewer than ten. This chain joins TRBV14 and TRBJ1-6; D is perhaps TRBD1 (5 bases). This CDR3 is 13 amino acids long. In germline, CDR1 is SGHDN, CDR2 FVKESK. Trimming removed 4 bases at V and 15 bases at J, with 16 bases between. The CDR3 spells CASSRDHRGDLHF. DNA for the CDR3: TGTGCCAGCAGCCGGGACCACCGAGGGGACCTCCACTTT.